The present TCR beta chain was sequenced within a study of blood T cells in healthy people across ages. Overall study findings and caveats: For the donors, CMV status was unknown and possibly confounded expanded clonotype changes.

The length of the CDR3 is 15 residues. The V and J ends lost 5 bases and 2 bases respectively, with 15 bases between them. Germline CDR1 and CDR2: SGHAT and FQNNGV. This clonotype was detected a few times. Its antigen is currently unknown. The use of a sample-barcoded 5' primer and a J-beta primer mix characterized a second PCR of roughly 7 to 12 cycles. One entry per CDR3 protein, called by TCRdb with MiXCR from the 5' RACE reads. The sample carries 980,000 or so distinct CDR3 sequences, approximately 49% recorded once. Sequencing was done on a sample of blood. The receptor was derived from a man aged 30 to 39 in good health. The genes are TRBV11-2 and TRBJ2-5; D might be TRBD1 (6 bases). CDR3 coding DNA: TGTGCCAGCAGCCTCATACTAGGGGGACAAGAGACCCAGTACTTC. Translated, it gives CASSLILGGQETQYF. Full variable domain (missing parts from reference TRBV11-2 and TRBJ2-5): EAGVAQSPRYKIIEKRQSVAFWCNPISGHATLYWYQQILGQGPKLLIQFQNNGVVDDSQLPKDRFSAERLKGVDSTLKIQPAKLEDSAVYLCASSLILGGQETQYFGPGTRLLVL.